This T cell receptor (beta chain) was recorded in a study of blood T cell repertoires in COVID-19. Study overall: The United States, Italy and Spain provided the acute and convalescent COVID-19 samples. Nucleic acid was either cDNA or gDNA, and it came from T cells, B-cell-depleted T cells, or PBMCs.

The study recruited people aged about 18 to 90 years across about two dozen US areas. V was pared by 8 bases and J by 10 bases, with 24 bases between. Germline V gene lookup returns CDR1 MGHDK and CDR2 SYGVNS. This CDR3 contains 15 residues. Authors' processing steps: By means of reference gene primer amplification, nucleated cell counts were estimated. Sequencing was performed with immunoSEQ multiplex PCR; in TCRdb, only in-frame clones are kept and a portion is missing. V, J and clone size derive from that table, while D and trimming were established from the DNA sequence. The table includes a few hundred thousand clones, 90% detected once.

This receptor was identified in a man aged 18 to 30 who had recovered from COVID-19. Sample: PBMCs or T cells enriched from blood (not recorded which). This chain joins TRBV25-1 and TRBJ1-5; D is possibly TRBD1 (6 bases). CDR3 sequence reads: CASPFPPGQPGPQHF. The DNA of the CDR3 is TGTGCCAGCCCATTCCCCCCCGGACAGCCAGGACCCCAGCATTTT.